The T cell receptor (beta chain) under discussion was sequenced for a study of human T cells and chemical hapten exposure. Overall study: Skin of the upper inner arm, approximately 2 cm by approximately 2 cm, received 2% DPC for sensitization.

Time point specified: pre-sensitization, week 0. Stated treatment: therapeutic diphenylcyclopropenone sensitization with weekly scalp DPC. Findings of the study overall: TCRs exceeding a frequency of 1 in 1000 stayed unchanged under DPC sensitization. The formation of large CDR3 similarity clusters by expanded TCRs significantly exceeded that of controls.

The CDR3 sequence is 14 residues long. Trimming shortened V by 2 bases and J by 8 bases, and 12 bases separated the two germline ends. CDR1 SGHVS and CDR2 FNYEAQ come from the germline V gene. In the case of this clonotype: Its antigen is unknown.

Library construction involved attaching unique molecular identifiers to individual cDNA molecules, which allowed quantitative, reproducible TCR counting. TCRdb re-called the RACE reads through MiXCR, storing one row per CDR3 protein. The sample lists approximately 77,000 distinct CDR3 sequences; 14% were seen once. The chain uses TRBV7-6 and TRBJ2-2, with D unclear. The source was whole blood, collected in connection with sensitization to the hapten diphenylcyclopropenone (DPC). The receptor's source is a woman aged 50 to 60 with alopecia areata. Some clones in this sample may be carry-over from other donors' samples. The CDR3: CASSLQAVTGELFF. The CDR3, as DNA: TGTGCCAGCAGCTTACAGGCCGTGACTGGGGAGCTGTTTTTT.